This passage covers 13 T cell receptor beta chains from one sample sequenced in a study of blood T cell repertoires in COVID-19. Generated by immunoSEQ multiplex PCR, the TCRdb table keeps only in-frame clones and is missing some. In the table there are approximately 58,000 clones, roughly 77% of which are singletons. Source material: peripheral blood. The source of these receptors is a man in his 70s with active or convalescent COVID-19.

The chain employs TRBV6-2 or TRBV6-3 and TRBJ2-2; 9 bases match TRBD2. The CDR3 contains 16 residues. Germline CDR1 MNHEY, CDR2 SVGEGT. Unmatched junction bases numbered 6, after V lost 4 bases and J lost 3 bases. The CDR3 region is CASSWLLAGYTGELFF. For the CDR3, the DNA is TGTGCCAGCAGTTGGTTACTAGCGGGTTACACCGGGGAGCTGTTTTTT.

This rearrangement joins TRBV7-9 to TRBJ1-1; TRBD1 matches 9 bases. With 4 bases clipped from V and 3 bases from J, the junction kept 0 bases outside the gene matches. Looked up from germline, CDR1 is SEHNR and CDR2 is FQNEAQ (reference sequence). The length of the CDR3 is 13 residues. DNA of the CDR3: TGTGCCAGCAGCTGGACAGGGGACACTGAAGCTTTCTTT. Its protein is CASSWTGDTEAFF.

This clone is medium-sized within its sample. This rearrangement joins TRBV7-9 to TRBJ1-3; 9 bases fit TRBD1. Germline V gene sequence: CDR1 SEHNR, CDR2 FQNEAQ (reference sequence). V lost 10 bases to trimming and J lost 7 bases; unmatched junction nucleotides: 8. This CDR3 spans 13 amino acids. The CDR3 DNA reads as TGTGCCATCTCGGGACAGGGATTGAACACCATATATTTT. This translates into CAISGQGLNTIYF.

This chain links TRBV11-3 with TRBJ2-5; 7 bases align to TRBD1. The CDR3 extends over 15 amino acids. V shed 5 bases, J shed 4 bases, and the junction held 10 bases outside the gene matches. Germline CDR1 reads SGHNT; CDR2 reads YENEEA. In DNA form, the CDR3 reads TGTGCCAGCAGCCCAGGGACAGATGCCAGAGAGACCCAGTACTTC. Translated: CASSPGTDARETQYF.

The V call is TRBV2, the J call TRBJ1-5; 9 bases are shared with TRBD1. CDR1 and CDR2 (germline): SNHLY, FYNNEI. The V gene end was trimmed by 6 bases and the J gene end by 2 bases; junction bases not matched to a gene: 2. CDR3 size: 14 residues. CDR3 sequence reads: CASSWTGGNQPQHF. The CDR3 DNA follows: TGTGCCAGCAGCTGGACAGGGGGCAATCAGCCCCAGCATTTT.

The chain combines TRBV7-9 with TRBJ1-4; D may be TRBD1 (6 bases). The CDR3 contains 14 residues. V was clipped by 2 bases and J by 7 bases, with 11 bases between them. CDR1 SEHNR and CDR2 FQNEAQ come from the germline V gene (reference sequence). In DNA, the CDR3 is TGTGCCAGCAGCTTACAGGGGTCGAGTGAAAAACTGTTTTTT. Amino acids: CASSLQGSSEKLFF.

In DNA form, the CDR3 reads TGTGCCGTGGGACTGGCGGGGGGCTCCTACAATGAGCAGTTCTTC. It codes for CAVGLAGGSYNEQFF. The V and J genes are TRBV5-4 and TRBJ2-1; 8 nucleotides match TRBD2. Germline V gene lookup returns CDR1 SGHNT and CDR2 YYREEE (reference sequence). This CDR3 spans 15 amino acids. V shed 10 bases and J 0 bases; nucleotides not matched to a gene: 9.

The CDR3 reads CASSPWTGSYEQYF. The CDR3 nucleotides are TGTGCCAGCAGTCCCTGGACAGGCTCCTACGAGCAGTACTTC. The chain carries TRBV27 and TRBJ2-7; 7 bases map to TRBD1. CDR1 is MNHEY, CDR2 SMNVEV, per germline (reference sequence). This CDR3 is built from 14 residues. Germline trimming cut 5 bases from V and 0 bases from J; bases unmatched to any gene: 4.

This chain's CDR3 is CASRRDRGGQPQHF. The DNA for the CDR3 is TGTGCCAGCAGGAGGGACAGGGGAGGTCAGCCCCAGCATTTT. The gene calls are TRBV2 and TRBJ1-5; 10 bases line up with TRBD1. The junction had 5 bases not matched to a gene; V was cut back by 6 bases and J by 6 bases. CDR3 size: 14 residues. Germline lookup yields CDR1 SNHLY and CDR2 FYNNEI.

The J gene is TRBJ1-6, the V gene TRBV7-9; 9 nucleotides align to TRBD1. With V trimmed by 4 bases and J by 9 bases, 19 bases remained unmatched. Germline loops: CDR1 SEHNR, CDR2 FQNEAQ (reference sequence). CDR3 length: 19 residues. The CDR3 is CASSSLDYRGRGIRSPLHF. The CDR3 coding sequence is TGTGCCAGCAGCTCATTGGACTACAGGGGGCGAGGTATCCGTTCACCCCTCCACTTT. Supplemented by reference TRBV7-9 and TRBJ1-6, the full variable domain reads DTGVSQNPRHKITKRGQNVTFRCDPISEHNRLYWYRQTLGQGPEFLTYFQNEAQLEKSRLLSDRFSAERPKGSFSTLEIQRTEQGDSAMYLCASSSLDYRGRGIRSPLHFGNGTRLTVT.

This chain joins TRBV3-1 (or the pseudogene TRBV3-2) and TRBJ2-5; the D gene is possibly TRBD2 (5 bases). From germline, CDR1 is LGHDT and CDR2 YNNKEL (reference sequence). V gave up 0 bases and J gave up 4 bases, with 12 bases separating them. The CDR3 contains 15 residues. The CDR3 bases are TGTGCCAGCAGCCAAGATTTCAGGAGCGGAGAGACCCAGTACTTC. It yields the protein CASSQDFRSGETQYF.

The chain recombines TRBV5-1 with TRBJ2-3, with 12 positions matching TRBD2. The CDR3 is 17 residues long. V trimming: 2 bases; J trimming: 6 bases; junction bases outside the gene matches: 10. CDR1 and CDR2 from the germline V gene are SGHRS and YFSETQ. CDR3 DNA sequence: TGCGCCAGCAGCTTAAGGACTAGCGGGGATGAGGAGGATACGCAGTATTTT. It translates to CASSLRTSGDEEDTQYF.

A few counts support this clone. The chain couples TRBV19 to TRBJ1-1; D not certain. The length of the CDR3 is 14 residues. V was cut by 5 bases and J by 3 bases, with 13 bases left in between. Germline values: CDR1 LNHDA, CDR2 SQIVND (reference sequence). Here the CDR3 reads CASSPRSWDTEAFF. CDR3 nucleotide sequence: TGTGCCAGTAGTCCCAGGTCTTGGGACACTGAAGCTTTCTTT.